The entry below gives a single T cell receptor beta chain sequence along with its context. The data belong to a study of blood T cell repertoires in COVID-19. The germline V gene has CDR1 SEHNR and CDR2 FQNEAQ (reference sequence). CDR3 length: 13 amino acids. V was clipped by 8 bases and J by 0 bases, with 10 bases between them. Measured with immunoSEQ multiplex PCR; TCRdb has only the in-frame clones, and not every one. The repertoire holds 180,000 or so clones, with roughly 79% as singletons. The rearrangement uses TRBV7-9 and TRBJ1-1, with D possibly being TRBD1 (5 bases). This TCR came from a woman aged 40 to 49 with COVID-19, enrolled during active disease. The source material was peripheral blood. The DNA for the CDR3 is TGTGCCAGCGCAGGGTCGTTGAACACTGAAGCTTTCTTT. It codes for CASAGSLNTEAFF. The complete variable domain, with remaining parts taken from reference TRBV7-9 and TRBJ1-1, reads DTGVSQNPRHKITKRGQNVTFRCDPISEHNRLYWYRQTLGQGPEFLTYFQNEAQLEKSRLLSDRFSAERPKGSFSTLEIQRTEQGDSAMYLCASAGSLNTEAFFGQGTRLTVV.